A selection of T cell receptor beta chains follows, all from one sample in a study of blood T cell repertoires in COVID-19. Profiling relied on immunoSEQ multiplex PCR, and the TCRdb table lists in-frame clones only, not all of them. The sample comprises 150,000 to 200,000 clones, 88% of which are singletons, and around 25% rests with the top ten. The sample consisted of peripheral blood. These receptor sequences come from a man aged 60 to 75 with acute or convalescent COVID-19. Each CDR3 is given with its conserved first and last residue. The order of the fields is J gene, V gene, D gene, clone size, CDR3 protein, CDR3 DNA. The D gene is left open where the match is weak. A row's size may be missing; if present it is once, few, many or a size class.

TRBJ1-6	TRBV29-1	TRBD1	-	CSVRTGLLNSPLHF	TGCAGCGTCCGGACAGGCCTCCTTAATTCACCCCTCCACTTT
TRBJ1-1	TRBV5-1	-	-	CASSLLKGWGNTEAFF	TGCGCCAGCAGCTTGTTGAAGGGGTGGGGGAACACTGAAGCTTTCTTT
TRBJ2-7	TRBV11-3	-	-	CASSLDLTGRAYEQYF	TGTGCCAGCAGCTTAGATTTAACAGGGAGGGCCTACGAGCAGTACTTC
TRBJ2-7	TRBV11-2	TRBD1	-	CASSLAPGQGYEQYF	TGTGCCAGCAGCTTAGCCCCGGGACAGGGTTATGAGCAGTACTTC
TRBJ1-2	TRBV7-8	TRBD1	-	CASSSPSRRDSNYGYTF	TGTGCCAGCAGCTCCCCCTCACGCCGGGACAGTAACTATGGCTACACCTTC
TRBJ1-2	TRBV5-1	-	-	CASRPTEPNGYTF	TGCGCCAGCAGGCCGACAGAACCCAATGGCTACACCTTC
TRBJ1-2	TRBV29-1	TRBD1	-	CSVEQRRKKSGTGDFHGYTF	TGCAGCGTTGAACAGCGTCGCAAGAAGTCGGGGACAGGGGATTTTCATGGCTACACCTTC
TRBJ1-5	TRBV10-3	TRBD1	-	CAISEKRQGGTQPQHF	TGTGCCATCAGTGAGAAGCGACAGGGAGGTACTCAGCCCCAGCATTTT
TRBJ2-7	TRBV20-1	TRBD2	-	CSASALAGGPNEQYF	TGCAGTGCTAGTGCCCTAGCGGGAGGGCCGAACGAGCAGTACTTC
TRBJ1-1	TRBV5-5	-	-	CASSWTIGGSTEAFF	TGTGCCAGCAGCTGGACCATAGGGGGTAGCACTGAAGCTTTCTTT
TRBJ1-2	TRBV25-1	-	-	CATMAGGGYTF	TGTGCCACCATGGCGGGTGGCGGCTACACCTTC
TRBJ2-1	TRBV7-9	-	-	CASSSDSEQFF	TGTGCCAGCAGCTCGGACAGTGAGCAGTTCTTC
TRBJ2-6	TRBV18	TRBD1	-	CASSRQGAQRSGANVLTF	TGTGCCAGCTCCCGACAGGGGGCGCAAAGGTCTGGGGCCAACGTCCTGACTTTC
TRBJ1-1	TRBV5-1	TRBD1	-	CASSLSPGTDTEAFF	TGCGCCAGCAGCCTATCTCCCGGGACAGACACTGAAGCTTTCTTT
TRBJ1-1	TRBV19	-	-	CASSIAADTLNTEAFF	TGTGCCAGTAGTATAGCCGCCGACACCCTGAACACTGAAGCTTTCTTT
TRBJ2-3	TRBV6-4	TRBD2	-	CASSELAGTDTQYF	TGTGCCAGCAGTGAGCTAGCGGGCACAGATACGCAGTATTTT
TRBJ1-2	TRBV6-5	TRBD1	-	CASSRTGGGYTF	TGTGCCAGCAGTAGGACAGGGGGCGGCTACACCTTC
TRBJ2-7	TRBV29-1	-	-	CSVLLAGYEQYF	TGCAGCGTCCTACTAGCTGGCTACGAGCAGTACTTC
TRBJ1-1	TRBV14	-	-	CASSLRTGRNTEAFF	TGTGCCAGCAGCCTCCGAACAGGGAGGAACACTGAAGCTTTCTTT
TRBJ2-1	TRBV27	-	once	CASSSRLYNEQFF	TGTGCCAGCAGTTCCAGACTTTACAATGAGCAGTTCTTC
TRBJ2-1	TRBV5-1	TRBD2	-	CASSPGLAAYNEQFF	TGCGCCAGCAGCCCCGGACTAGCGGCTTACAATGAGCAGTTCTTC
TRBJ2-7	TRBV11-3	TRBD2	-	CASSWGLASGEEQYF	TGTGCCAGCAGCTGGGGACTAGCGTCCGGGGAGGAGCAGTACTTC
TRBJ2-7	TRBV3-1/TRBV3-2	TRBD2	once	CASSQAGGVSEQYF	TGTGCCAGCAGCCAAGCGGGAGGGGTGAGCGAGCAGTACTTC
TRBJ1-6	TRBV4-2	TRBD1	-	CASSQATGATHNSPLHF	TGTGCCAGCAGCCAAGCGACAGGGGCGACCCATAATTCACCCCTCCACTTT
TRBJ1-4	TRBV19	TRBD1	-	CASSIDHRDREKLFF	TGTGCCAGTAGTATAGATCACCGGGACAGAGAAAAACTGTTTTTT
TRBJ1-4	TRBV15	-	few	CATSKATAATNEKLFF	TGTGCCACCAGCAAGGCGACAGCCGCAACTAATGAAAAACTGTTTTTT
TRBJ2-5	TRBV10-3	TRBD2	-	CAISSERGQETQYF	TGTGCCATCAGTTCAGAGCGGGGCCAAGAGACCCAGTACTTC
TRBJ2-3	TRBV10-1	-	-	CASSGEFGDTQYF	TGCGCCAGTTCAGGGGAGTTTGGAGATACGCAGTATTTT
TRBJ2-6	TRBV5-1	-	-	CASSVHLSSGANVLTF	TGCGCCAGCAGCGTCCACCTAAGCTCTGGGGCCAACGTCCTGACTTTC
TRBJ1-5	TRBV12-3/TRBV12-4	-	-	CASSFYSRPQHF	TGTGCCAGCAGCTTCTATAGTAGGCCCCAGCATTTT
TRBJ1-5	TRBV4-3	-	-	CASSQDLGGREGPQHF	TGCGCCAGCAGCCAAGATCTTGGCGGGCGGGAAGGGCCCCAGCATTTT
TRBJ2-1	TRBV5-1	TRBD2	-	CASSLPSLAGGLSSYNEQFF	TGCGCCAGCAGCTTGCCCTCTCTAGCGGGGGGCCTCAGCTCCTACAATGAGCAGTTCTTC
TRBJ1-3	TRBV19	-	-	CASSIGTSSGNTIYF	TGTGCCAGTAGTATAGGCACCAGCTCTGGAAACACCATATATTTT
TRBJ2-5	TRBV5-4	TRBD2	-	CASSPVAGVSLETQYF	TGTGCCAGCAGCCCGGTTGCGGGAGTGAGTTTGGAGACCCAGTACTTC
TRBJ2-4	TRBV6-6	-	-	CASSYAWGRAENIQYF	TGTGCCAGCAGTTACGCATGGGGCAGGGCGGAAAACATTCAGTACTTC
TRBJ2-5	TRBV7-6	-	-	CASSLAVQSAQETQYF	TGTGCCAGCAGCTTAGCGGTGCAGAGCGCTCAAGAGACCCAGTACTTC
TRBJ2-7	TRBV19	TRBD2	-	CASSSRTSGLIPYEQYF	TGTGCCAGTAGTTCACGGACTAGCGGGCTGATTCCCTACGAGCAGTACTTC
TRBJ1-3	TRBV4-1	-	-	CASSQDPSLRGNTIYF	TGCGCCAGCAGCCAAGATCCAAGTCTGAGAGGGAACACCATATATTTT
TRBJ2-6	TRBV10-3	TRBD1	few	CAISDPGGSGANVLTF	TGTGCCATCAGTGACCCAGGGGGCTCTGGGGCCAACGTCCTGACTTTC
TRBJ2-1	TRBV11-3	-	-	CASSLVLASSYNEQFF	TGTGCCAGCAGCTTAGTATTGGCAAGCTCCTACAATGAGCAGTTCTTC